The sequence of this TCR beta chain was determined in a study of control samples from healthy donors and cancer patients. This clone was seen a few times. Clones were read by immunoSEQ multiplex PCR, and TCRdb kept only the in-frame ones, dropping some. The sample holds fewer than 200,000 clones, approximately 94% seen once. V dropped 0 bases and J dropped 5; count of bases not matched to a gene: 3. This CDR3 is built from 14 residues. Germline V gives CDR1 SGHRS, CDR2 YFSETQ. The sequenced material came from blood. The sequence was collected from a man aged 25-45 years in good health. J is TRBJ2-7 and V is TRBV5-1, with 9 nucleotides matching TRBD2. CDR3 in amino acids: CASSLGRTSDEQYF. Here the CDR3 DNA reads TGCGCCAGCAGCTTGGGGCGGACTAGCGACGAGCAGTACTTC. Drawing the rest from reference TRBV5-1 and TRBJ2-7, the complete variable domain is KAGVTQTPRYLIKTRGQQVTLSCSPISGHRSVSWYQQTPGQGLQFLFEYFSETQRNKGNFPGRFSGRQFSNSRSEMNVSTLELGDSALYLCASSLGRTSDEQYFGPGTRLTVT.